The clone carrying this TCR beta chain was counted only a few times. What it recognizes is unknown. Averaging approximately 110 mL, one heparinised blood draw came from each individual donor. Purities over 95% were achieved in all sorted populations. Germline loops: CDR1 SGHTA, CDR2 FQGNSA. The CDR3 has 13 residues. V was cut by 0 bases and J by 8 bases, with 7 bases left in between. Isolated RNA was reverse transcribed in full, so expressed TCRB transcripts were sequenced. Reads from naive, central memory and regulatory T cell samples averaged about 3.3 million. Libraries were prepared by immunoSEQ multiplex PCR; TCRdb keeps only in-frame clonotypes and omits some of them. The sample has roughly 260,000 clones, under 13% seen once. These data are taken from a study of beta chain features in type 1 diabetes. Study findings and constraints: People with Type 1 diabetes carried modestly yet significantly shorter TCRB CDR3s in all four CD4+ subsets. VDJ junctions in type 1 diabetes patients carried more deletions and fewer insertions.

Sequencing was performed on naive CD4+ T cells from blood. This rearrangement joins TRBV7-2 to TRBJ1-4; the D is unclear. This receptor was obtained from a man aged 25-45 years with type 1 diabetes. The CDR3: CASSLASGEKLFF. CDR3 coding DNA: TGTGCCAGCAGCTTAGCTAGCGGGGAAAAACTGTTTTTT.